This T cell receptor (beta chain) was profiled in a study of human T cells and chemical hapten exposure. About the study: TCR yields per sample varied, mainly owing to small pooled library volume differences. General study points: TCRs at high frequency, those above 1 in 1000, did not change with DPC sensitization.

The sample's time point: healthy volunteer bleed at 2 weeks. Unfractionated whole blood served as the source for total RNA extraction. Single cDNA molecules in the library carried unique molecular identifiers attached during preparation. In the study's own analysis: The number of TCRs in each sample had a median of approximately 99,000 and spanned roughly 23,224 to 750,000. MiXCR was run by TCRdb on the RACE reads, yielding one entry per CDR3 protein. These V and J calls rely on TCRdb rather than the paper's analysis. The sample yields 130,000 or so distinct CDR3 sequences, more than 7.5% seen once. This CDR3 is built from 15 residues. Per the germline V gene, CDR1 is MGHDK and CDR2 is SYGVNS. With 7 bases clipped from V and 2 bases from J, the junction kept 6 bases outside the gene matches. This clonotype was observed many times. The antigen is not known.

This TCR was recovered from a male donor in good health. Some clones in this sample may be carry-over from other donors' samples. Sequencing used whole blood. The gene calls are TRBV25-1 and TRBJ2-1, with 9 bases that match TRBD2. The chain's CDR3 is CASIVSGGPYNEQFF. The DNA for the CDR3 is TGTGCCAGCATAGTTAGCGGGGGACCCTACAATGAGCAGTTCTTC.